The T cell receptor beta chain under discussion was sequenced for a study of human T cells and chemical hapten exposure. TCRdb recomputed calls from the RACE reads with MiXCR, one row per CDR3 protein. Among around 350,000 distinct CDR3 sequences, around 5% were seen once, and the ten largest hold less than 9%. Time point: pre-sensitization, week 0. Regarding treatment: therapeutic diphenylcyclopropenone sensitization with weekly scalp DPC. Concerning this clonotype: Its specificity is not known.

General observations from the study: PT1 expanded TCR numbers tracked positively with patch test score.

The origin of this receptor is a woman under 30 with alopecia areata. Some clones in this sample may be carry-over from other donors' samples. The sequences come from whole blood, collected in connection with sensitization to the hapten diphenylcyclopropenone (DPC).

Written as DNA, the CDR3 is TGTGCCAGCAGCGTAGGGGTTTGGGGCAGGCCTAACTATGGCTACACCTTC. It yields the protein CASSVGVWGRPNYGYTF. The chain is built from TRBV9 and TRBJ1-2; tentative D call: TRBD1 (5 bases). V was clipped by 0 bases and J by 0 bases, with 15 bases between them. From germline, CDR1 is SGDLS and CDR2 YYNGEE. The CDR3 sequence is 17 residues long.